The 27 T cell receptor beta chains reported below all come from one sample, sequenced in a study of early T cells in non-severe SARS-CoV-2 infection. TCRdb used MiXCR to reprocess the 5' RACE reads, holding one entry per CDR3 protein. The repertoire holds about 29,000 distinct CDR3 sequences, about 4% seen once, with 9.5% to 12% in the top ten. Sequencing input: whole blood. The receptors were gathered from an adult who was a healthcare worker with PCR-confirmed SARS-CoV-2 infection or an uninfected control (not recorded which).

This clonotype was counted many times. This chain uses TRBV9 with TRBJ2-2; D may be TRBD2 (6 bases). Germline lookup yields CDR1 SGDLS and CDR2 YYNGEE. Trimming stripped 0 bases from V and 4 bases from J, with 13 bases between. The CDR3 totals 16 residues. CDR3 residues: CASSVVALATTGELFF. The CDR3 nucleotides are TGTGCCAGCAGCGTAGTAGCCCTAGCGACCACCGGGGAGCTGTTTTTT.

This clonotype came up a few times. This chain links TRBV19 with TRBJ2-2, with 7 bases matching TRBD1. The J segment lost 4 bases and the V segment lost 6 bases, leaving 5 bases of the junction unmatched. This CDR3 is built from 14 residues. Germline V gives CDR1 LNHDA, CDR2 SQIVND (reference sequence). The CDR3 region is CASRRQGVTGELFF. The DNA of the CDR3 is TGTGCCAGTAGGAGACAGGGTGTCACCGGGGAGCTGTTTTTT.

This chain connects TRBV6-1 to TRBJ1-5; the D is unclear. CDR1 MNHNS and CDR2 SASEGT come from the germline V gene. Trimming took 0 bases from V and 5 from J, leaving 11 bases between them. The CDR3 loop spans 15 amino acids. The CDR3 sequence is CASSEASGHYQPQHF. In DNA form, the CDR3 reads TGTGCCAGCAGTGAAGCATCGGGCCATTATCAGCCCCAGCATTTT.

This clonotype has at least ten counts. The chain is built from TRBV9 and TRBJ2-3; D is ambiguous. Germline CDR1 SGDLS, CDR2 YYNGEE. This CDR3 comprises 13 residues. V shed 3 bases and J shed 1 base, with 6 bases lying between them. Here the CDR3 DNA reads TGTGCCAGCAGCGCGCAGGGCACAGATACGCAGTATTTT. Translating gives CASSAQGTDTQYF.

The sample holds many counts of this clonotype. J is TRBJ2-7 and V is TRBV21-1; the table calls TRBD1, which could not be checked here. TRBV21-1 is noted as a pseudogene. The CDR3 spans 14 residues. As DNA, the CDR3 is TGTGCCAGCAGCAACAGGGGGAGCTCCTACGAGCAGTACGTC. It yields the protein CASSNRGSSYEQYV.

In its sample, this clonotype was seen many times. V gene TRBV30 combines with J gene TRBJ1-5; D is ambiguous. The V end was cut by 3 bases, the J end by 0 bases, with 6 bases between. Germline CDR1 GTSNPN, CDR2 SVGIG (reference sequence). This CDR3 is built from 13 residues. The CDR3 loop reads CAWRTDSNQPQHF. DNA for the CDR3: TGTGCCTGGAGAACAGATAGCAATCAGCCCCAGCATTTT.

This clonotype came up many times. V gene TRBV30 combines with J gene TRBJ2-3; no clear D gene. Germline V gives CDR1 GTSNPN, CDR2 SVGIG (reference sequence). With 2 bases removed from V and 0 bases from J, the gap between germline ends came to 3 bases. The CDR3 runs 12 residues. CDR3 coding DNA: TGTGCCTGGAGTATAAGCACAGATACGCAGTATTTT. This sequence encodes CAWSISTDTQYF.

This clonotype was recorded many times. The J gene is TRBJ2-5, the V gene TRBV4-3, with D possibly being TRBD1 or TRBD2 (5 bases each). The CDR3 length is 16 residues. Germline V gives CDR1 LGHNA, CDR2 YSLEER. Trimming cost V 1 base and J 5 bases, with 17 bases left between them. The CDR3 is CASSQAGTGTGETQYF. As DNA, the CDR3 is TGCGCCAGCAGCCAAGCCGGGACCGGGACGGGTGAGACCCAGTACTTC.

This clonotype was counted many times. The rearrangement links TRBV19 to TRBJ2-2, with D maybe TRBD2 (5 bases). The CDR3 extends over 14 amino acids. Looked up from germline, CDR1 is LNHDA and CDR2 is SQIVND (reference sequence). V lost 3 bases and J 7 bases, leaving 12 bases between the germline ends. The CDR3 DNA reads TGTGCCAGTAGTATGGGCTCGGGGAACGGGGAGCTGTTTTTT. Translating gives CASSMGSGNGELFF.

This clonotype was picked up many times. This rearrangement joins TRBV24-1 to TRBJ2-2; no firm D call. CDR3 length: 15 amino acids. Germline V gene sequence: CDR1 KGHDR, CDR2 SFDVKD. Trimming removed 5 bases from V and 1 base from J, with 10 bases in between. The chain's CDR3 is CATSAQMMNTGELFF. The CDR3 DNA sequence: TGTGCCACCAGTGCTCAGATGATGAACACCGGGGAGCTGTTTTTT.

This clonotype has ten or more counts. V usage is TRBV18 and J usage is TRBJ2-7; D is undetermined. The CDR3 sequence is 14 residues long. V shed 2 bases and J shed 1 base, with 9 bases lying between them. The germline CDR1 and CDR2 sequences are KGHSH and LQKENI. The CDR3: CASSPSPDSYEQYV. The CDR3 bases are TGTGCCAGCTCACCATCTCCAGATTCCTACGAGCAGTACGTC.

The chain combines TRBV4-2 with TRBJ1-5, with D uncertain. Germline V CDR1 and CDR2: LGHNA, YNFKEQ. The CDR3 totals 15 residues. Trimming removed 0 bases from V and 5 bases from J, with 11 bases in between. CDR3 in amino acids: CASSQEGMGDQPQHF. For the CDR3, the DNA is TGTGCCAGCAGCCAAGAGGGGATGGGCGATCAGCCCCAGCATTTT.

This clonotype was counted ten times or more. The genes are TRBV30 and TRBJ1-2; 9 bases are a match to TRBD1. Looked up from germline, CDR1 is GTSNPN and CDR2 is SVGIG (reference sequence). This CDR3 region has 14 residues. The junction had 6 bases not matched to a gene; V was cut back by 0 bases and J by 7 bases. CDR3 residues: CAWSVSTGGGGYTF. CDR3 DNA sequence: TGTGCCTGGAGTGTTTCTACAGGGGGCGGTGGCTACACCTTC.

This clonotype came up many times. The chain uses TRBV7-8 and TRBJ2-1, with 10 bases fitting TRBD2. V lost 1 base and J lost 2; bases outside the gene matches: 8. This CDR3 is 18 amino acids long. Per germline, CDR1 SGHVS and CDR2 FQNEAQ. The CDR3, as DNA: TGTGCCAGCAGCTTAGGGGTTAGCGGGAGGTACGCCTACAATGAGCAGTTCTTC. The encoded protein is CASSLGVSGRYAYNEQFF.

This clonotype was seen many times. This chain connects TRBV6-5 to TRBJ2-1, with 14 positions matching TRBD2. This CDR3 is built from 15 residues. V lost 6 bases and J lost 6; bases outside the gene matches: 4. Germline CDR1 and CDR2: MNHEY and SVGAGI. DNA of the CDR3: TGTGCCAGCAGACTCGGACTAGCGGGAGGCAATGAGCAGTTCTTC. Translated: CASRLGLAGGNEQFF.

This clonotype has just a few counts. The rearrangement links TRBV10-3 to TRBJ2-5; 10 nucleotides agree with TRBD2. The germline V gene encodes CDR1 ENHRY and CDR2 SYGVKD. CDR3 size: 16 residues. J was trimmed by 1 base and V by 0 bases; bases with no gene match: 2. The CDR3: CAISESGLAVQETQYF. CDR3 DNA: TGTGCCATCAGTGAGTCCGGACTAGCGGTCCAAGAGACCCAGTACTTC.

This clonotype showed up many times. The rearrangement joins TRBV29-1 to TRBJ2-1, with D unresolved. Germline V lookup: CDR1 SQVTM, CDR2 ANQGSEA. V dropped 6 bases and J dropped 0 bases, with 15 bases sitting between them. This CDR3 contains 15 residues. CDR3 bases: TGCAGCGTCGTGTTGGGGATGAGCTCCTACAATGAGCAGTTCTTC. Translated, it gives CSVVLGMSSYNEQFF.

The table lists this clonotype with a few counts. This chain joins TRBV25-1 and TRBJ2-5; D gene ambiguous. Trimming removed 3 bases at V and 1 base at J, with 15 bases between. Germline V gives CDR1 MGHDK, CDR2 SYGVNS. The CDR3 loop spans 16 amino acids. CDR3 DNA sequence: TGTGCCAGCAGTGAGTATATAGGACCCGGCCAAGAGACCCAGTACTTC. Translated, it gives CASSEYIGPGQETQYF.

As concerns this clonotype: At one of its ends the junction is not consistent with the germline gene, which may arise from a read error. The rearrangement joins TRBV12-3 or TRBV12-4 to TRBJ1-2, with D possibly TRBD1 on 6 matching bases. The CDR3 loop spans 9 amino acids. The DNA for the CDR3 is TGTGCCAGCGGGGGGCGGAAGCACTTC. It yields the protein CASGGRKHF.

Ten or more counts support this clonotype. The chain couples TRBV20-1 to TRBJ1-5; D is perhaps TRBD1 (5 bases). This CDR3 comprises 16 residues. CDR1 is DFQATT, CDR2 SNEGSKA, per germline (reference sequence). The germline V and J ends were trimmed by 5 bases and 0 bases, with 17 bases remaining between them. The DNA for the CDR3 is TGCAGTGCTGCTAGGACGGGACTTTATAGCAATCAGCCCCAGCATTTT. This encodes CSAARTGLYSNQPQHF.

This clonotype was observed many times. V gene TRBV6-4 combines with J gene TRBJ2-3; D is unresolved. The germline V gene has CDR1 MRHNA and CDR2 SNTAGT. The CDR3 contains 15 residues. V dropped 3 bases and J dropped 4 bases, with 14 bases sitting between them. For the CDR3, the DNA is TGTGCCAGCAGTGAATCGCTGTCAGGAGCAGATACGCAGTATTTT. Its protein product is CASSESLSGADTQYF.

This clonotype was detected ten times or more. V and J are TRBV7-2 and TRBJ2-2; a possible D gene is TRBD2 (6 bases). There are 15 residues in the CDR3. V lost 5 bases and J 3 bases, leaving 13 bases between the germline ends. Germline V lookup: CDR1 SGHTA, CDR2 FQGNSA. CDR3 coding DNA: TGTGCCAGCAGCCCCGAGCGGGTAGACACCGGGGAGCTGTTTTTT. Protein sequence: CASSPERVDTGELFF.

There are many counts of this clonotype. The chain uses TRBV29-1 and TRBJ2-1; 8 nucleotides line up with TRBD2. This CDR3 has 16 residues. Germline values: CDR1 SQVTM, CDR2 ANQGSEA. V was clipped by 0 bases and J by 10 bases; unmatched bases: 14. The CDR3 sequence: CSVEEGERELVWEQFF. The CDR3 region has the DNA TGCAGCGTTGAAGAAGGAGAGCGGGAGTTGGTATGGGAGCAGTTCTTC.

This clonotype was observed many times. V usage is TRBV7-6 and J usage is TRBJ2-1, with TRBD2 matching over 7 bases. The V gene end was trimmed by 5 bases and the J gene end by 0 bases; junction bases not matched to a gene: 16. The CDR3 extends over 19 amino acids. The germline CDR1 and CDR2 sequences are SGHVS and FNYEAQ. CDR3: CASSPAAGAPLHSYNEQFF. The CDR3 DNA reads TGTGCCAGCAGCCCGGCGGCGGGAGCTCCGTTACACTCCTACAATGAGCAGTTCTTC.

Many counts were recorded for this clonotype. V and J are TRBV7-3 and TRBJ2-3; tentatively, D is TRBD1 or TRBD2 (7 bases each). This CDR3 has 15 amino acids. Germline V gene sequence: CDR1 SGHTA, CDR2 FQGTGA. Trimming took 5 bases from V and 0 from J, leaving 12 bases between them. For the CDR3, the DNA is TGTGCCAGCAGCCCCAGGGGGGGAAGCACAGATACGCAGTATTTT. Its translation: CASSPRGGSTDTQYF.

The table lists this clonotype with many counts. This rearrangement joins TRBV2 to TRBJ1-4; TRBD1 aligns across 8 bases. CDR1 is SNHLY and CDR2 is FYNNEI in the germline V gene. The CDR3 is 14 amino acids. V dropped 1 base and J dropped 5; count of bases not matched to a gene: 0. In DNA, the CDR3 is TGTGCCAGCAGTGAAGGGACAGGGAATGAAAAACTGTTTTTT. Its translation: CASSEGTGNEKLFF.

The rearrangement uses TRBV7-2 and TRBJ2-1; a weak D match, TRBD2 (6 bases). This CDR3 is 13 amino acids long. The V end was cut by 7 bases, the J end by 0 bases, with 7 bases between. Germline values: CDR1 SGHTA, CDR2 FQGNSA. CDR3 nucleotides: TGTGCCAGCAAGACTAGCTCCTACAATGAGCAGTTCTTC. It codes for CASKTSSYNEQFF.